The rows below give T cell receptor beta chains drawn from one sample of a study of memory CD4+ T cells and cytomegalovirus serostatus. The assay was immunoSEQ multiplex PCR, and TCRdb's table has in-frame clones only and misses some. The sample has approximately 41,000 clones, 70% to 80% seen once. Specimen: memory CD4+ T cells from blood. These receptors came from an adult in good health and CMV-seronegative. CDR3s include the opening cysteine and the closing phenylalanine or tryptophan. The order of the fields is D gene, clone size, J gene, V gene, CDR3 protein, CDR3 DNA. D genes are given only for firm matches. Expanded clones get a size class; other rows say once, few or many, or leave the size out.

TRBD1 once TRBJ2-7 TRBV28 CASRESTGESYEQYF TGTGCCAGCAGGGAGTCGACAGGGGAAAGCTACGAGCAGTACTTC
. . TRBJ1-2 TRBV5-1 CASSRDGGYGYTF TGCGCCAGCAGCAGGGATGGGGGTTATGGCTACACCTTC
. . TRBJ2-3 TRBV6-5 CASRVRGRQADTQYF TGTGCCAGCAGGGTCCGGGGCCGACAGGCAGATACGCAGTATTTT
. . TRBJ1-2 TRBV11-2 CASSQSIGSGYGYTF TGTGCCAGCAGTCAAAGCATTGGGTCAGGCTATGGCTACACCTTC
. . TRBJ2-2 TRBV2 CASSDRAGTGELFF TGTGCCAGCAGCGACAGGGCGGGGACCGGGGAGCTGTTTTTT
TRBD1 . TRBJ1-2 TRBV2 CASTLTGGGYTF TGTGCCAGCACCCTGACAGGGGGTGGCTACACCTTC
. . TRBJ2-7 TRBV19 CASRPGHRSGTIYEQYF TGTGCCAGTAGGCCGGGACACCGCTCTGGGACCATCTACGAGCAGTACTTC
TRBD2 . TRBJ2-3 TRBV29-1 CSVLPGLAGAGTDTQYF TGCAGCGTTTTACCGGGACTAGCGGGAGCGGGTACAGATACGCAGTATTTT
. few TRBJ2-5 TRBV14 CASSEDLGKETQYF TGTGCCAGCAGCGAAGATCTGGGCAAAGAGACCCAGTACTTC
. . TRBJ1-1 TRBV19 CASSRGNTEAFF TGTGCCAGTAGTAGGGGTAACACTGAAGCTTTCTTT
. . TRBJ2-3 TRBV29-1 CSVGGAGTQYF TGCAGCGTTGGGGGTGCCGGTACGCAGTATTTT
. . TRBJ1-1 TRBV7-2 CASSLQSDGYTEAFF TGTGCCAGCAGCTTACAATCGGACGGTTACACTGAAGCTTTCTTT
TRBD1 . TRBJ2-5 TRBV6-6 CASSLLGQGETQYF TGTGCCAGCTCCTTGTTGGGACAGGGTGAGACCCAGTACTTC
. . TRBJ1-4 TRBV5-6 CASSSRDVGEKLFF TGTGCCAGCAGCTCCAGAGACGTGGGTGAAAAACTGTTTTTT
TRBD1 . TRBJ2-5 TRBV7-8 CASSSFDREGYF TGTGCCAGCAGCTCTTTCGACAGGGAAGGGTACTTC
TRBD1 . TRBJ2-5 TRBV28 CASLRQGWETQYF TGTGCCAGTCTTAGACAGGGGTGGGAGACCCAGTACTTC
TRBD1 . TRBJ2-5 TRBV28 CARTGGVRETQYF TGTGCCAGGACAGGGGGGGTGAGGGAGACCCAGTACTTC
. . TRBJ2-3 TRBV19 CASSIPGRTDTQYF TGTGCCAGTAGTATCCCAGGGCGCACAGATACGCAGTATTTT
. . TRBJ2-3 TRBV5-1 CASSLGGSTDTQYF TGCGCCAGCAGCTTGGGCGGCAGCACAGATACGCAGTATTTT
. . TRBJ1-3 TRBV7-9 CASSLSGDLSGNTIYF TGTGCCAGCAGCCTTAGTGGGGATCTCTCTGGAAACACCATATATTTT
. few TRBJ2-3 TRBV9 CASGRGPYTDTQYF TGTGCCAGCGGTAGGGGACCCTATACAGATACGCAGTATTTT
. . TRBJ2-3 TRBV7-2 CASSPPGGTDTQYF TGTGCCAGCAGCCCCCCAGGTGGGACAGATACGCAGTATTTT
. . TRBJ2-6 TRBV4-1 CASSYPGRLGGANVLTF TGCGCCAGCAGCTACCCGGGACGACTGGGAGGGGCCAACGTCCTGACTTTC
TRBD1 . TRBJ2-7 TRBV7-8 CASSTQGARNEQYF TGTGCCAGCAGCACACAGGGGGCGAGGAACGAGCAGTACTTC
. . TRBJ2-3 TRBV2 CASSKSWDTQYF TGTGCCAGCAGCAAGTCTTGGGATACGCAGTATTTT
. . TRBJ1-2 TRBV28 CASSLRTEYYGYTF TGTGCCAGCAGTTTAAGGACAGAGTACTATGGCTACACCTTC
. once TRBJ2-5 TRBV5-1 CASSLGRRETQYF TGCGCCAGCAGCTTGGGAAGGCGAGAGACCCAGTACTTC
. few TRBJ1-5 TRBV19 CASSLIPNQPQHF TGTGCCAGTAGTTTGATTCCCAATCAGCCCCAGCATTTT